The clone carrying this T cell receptor (beta chain) appeared many times. What it binds is unknown. Clinical symptoms, serum thyroxine, TRAb, thyroid ultrasound and orbital computed tomography formed the basis of diagnosis. CDR1 is SGHAT, CDR2 FQNNGV, per germline. The CDR3 totals 15 residues. Trimming shortened V by 5 bases and J by 1 base, and 9 bases separated the two germline ends. Researchers took RNA transcripts and amplified TCR beta CDR3 regions from them. HTBI primers were employed in first-round RT-PCR, then a second-round multiplex PCR followed. TCRdb processed the multiplex PCR reads anew with MiXCR; each CDR3 protein has one entry. The sample shows around 1,200,000 distinct CDR3 sequences, approximately 35% of them seen only once. These data come from a study of Graves' ophthalmopathy and Graves' hyperthyroidism. The wider study: Over 18 months of follow-up, stable hyperthyroidism required that no ophthalmopathy appear.

Study findings and constraints: The blood repertoire also included most expanded thyroid clonotypes above 0.001 frequency.

The chain carries TRBV11-2 and TRBJ2-6; possibly TRBD2 for D (6 bases). Sequencing was performed on peripheral blood or thyroid tissue (not recorded which). This sequence originates from an adult man with Graves' hyperthyroidism. CDR3 in DNA: TGTGCCAGCAGCCCCGGGACTTCTGGGGCCAACGTCCTGACTTTC. This sequence encodes CASSPGTSGANVLTF.